This T cell receptor beta chain is drawn from a study of blood T cell repertoires in COVID-19. About the research overall: Collection of acute and convalescent COVID-19 samples took place in the United States, Italy and Spain.

There are 13 residues in the CDR3. V was clipped by 3 bases and J by 5 bases, with 9 bases between them. Germline assignment: CDR1 LGHNT and CDR2 FRNRAP. In the original analysis: The authors estimated nucleated cell counts from reference gene primer amplification. The table came from immunoSEQ multiplex PCR; TCRdb's copy has only in-frame clones and leaves some out. V and J calls plus clone size are reproduced from that table; the DNA served to infer D and trimming. The sample carries over 120,000 clones, approximately 90% recorded once. V gene TRBV12-5 combines with J gene TRBJ2-3, with unresolved D. What was sequenced was peripheral blood. This TCR came from a human donor in a cohort sampled during active COVID-19. CDR3 bases: TGTGCTAGTGGTTTAGGTCGCGGAGATACGCAGTATTTT. It translates to CASGLGRGDTQYF. The entire variable domain, with the rest obtained from reference TRBV12-5 and TRBJ2-3, is as follows: DARVTQTPRHKVTEMGQEVTMRCQPILGHNTVFWYRQTMMQGLELLAYFRNRAPLDDSGMPKDRFSAEMPDATLATLKIQPSEPRDSAVYFCASGLGRGDTQYFGPGTRLTVL.